What follows are 8 T cell receptor beta chains derived from one specimen sequenced in a study of OX40 agonist ivuxolimab in advanced cancers. TCRdb's copy holds only in-frame clones and misses some; the assay was immunoSEQ multiplex PCR. The sample holds approximately 49,000 clones, 70% to 90% seen once. Sequencing used CD4+ or CD8+ T cells sorted from blood, obtained in a trial of the OX40 agonist ivuxolimab. The origin of the receptors is an adult with an advanced solid tumor such as melanoma, head and neck, liver or kidney cancer.

About this clone: The same CDR3 also results from other DNA sequences found in this sample. The rearrangement uses TRBV2 and TRBJ2-5; D unclear. The CDR3 loop spans 11 amino acids. Trimming took 3 bases from V and 4 from J, leaving 3 bases between them. The germline V gene has CDR1 SNHLY and CDR2 FYNNEI. The CDR3 DNA is TGTGCCAGCAGTGATCTAGAGACCCAGTACTTC. This gives the protein CASSDLETQYF.

V gene TRBV7-9 combines with J gene TRBJ2-3, with a tentative D call TRBD2 (5 bases). The CDR3 extends over 19 amino acids. The V end was cut by 4 bases, the J end by 2 bases, with 25 bases between. The germline V gene has CDR1 SEHNR and CDR2 FQNEAQ (reference sequence). CDR3 protein: CASSSLLGSRGGFTDTQYF. CDR3 coding DNA: TGTGCCAGCAGCTCACTTTTGGGGAGTCGGGGTGGTTTCACAGATACGCAGTATTTT.

The V gene is TRBV18, the J gene TRBJ2-5; 9 bases fit TRBD2. Looked up from germline, CDR1 is KGHSH and CDR2 is LQKENI. Trimming took 0 bases from V and 2 from J; bases not matched to a gene: 7. The CDR3 runs 17 residues. CDR3 sequence reads: CASSPPARLAVQETQYF. DNA of the CDR3: TGTGCCAGCTCACCACCGGCGAGACTAGCGGTACAAGAGACCCAGTACTTC.

This chain connects TRBV2 to TRBJ2-5, with D possibly being TRBD1 or TRBD2 (6 bases each). V dropped 4 bases and J dropped 4 bases, with 16 bases sitting between them. This CDR3 is 15 amino acids long. Germline-derived CDR1 and CDR2 are SNHLY and FYNNEI. Written as DNA, the CDR3 is TGTGCCAGCAGTGTATATGGGGGGCGGGGAGAGACCCAGTACTTC. It encodes CASSVYGGRGETQYF.

J is TRBJ1-5 and V is TRBV10-3; no clear D. The V end lost 2 bases, the J end lost 4 bases, and 12 bases lay between the germline ends. The CDR3 has 15 amino acids. Germline V CDR1 and CDR2: ENHRY, SYGVKD. CDR3 in DNA: TGTGCCATCAGTGAGGGCACGAGAGGTAATCAGCCCCAGCATTTT. It codes for CAISEGTRGNQPQHF.

The chain uses TRBV2 and TRBJ2-7, with 7 nucleotides matching TRBD2. Per germline, CDR1 SNHLY and CDR2 FYNNEI. The CDR3 spans 15 residues. The J segment lost 3 bases and the V segment lost 6 bases, leaving 11 bases of the junction unmatched. The CDR3 DNA reads as TGTGCCAGCAGGGCGACTAGTTCGGGGGGCTACGAGCAGTACTTC. Translation: CASRATSSGGYEQYF. The complete variable domain, with remaining parts taken from reference TRBV2 and TRBJ2-7, reads EPEVTQTPSHQVTQMGQEVILRCVPISNHLYFYWYRQILGQKVEFLVSFYNNEISEKSEIFDDQFSVERPDGSNFTLKIRSTKLEDSAMYFCASRATSSGGYEQYFGPGTRLTVT.

This chain joins TRBV18 and TRBJ2-1; TRBD2 might be the D (7 bases). Trimming cost V 3 bases and J 7 bases, with 16 bases left between them. The CDR3 runs 15 residues. Germline V gene lookup returns CDR1 KGHSH and CDR2 LQKENI. CDR3 DNA sequence: TGTGCCAGCTCACCTAATAAGGGGGGGAAGAATGAGCAGTTCTTC. Translating gives CASSPNKGGKNEQFF. The full variable domain, in which reference TRBV18 and TRBJ2-1 provide the parts outside the CDR3, is NAGVMQNPRHLVRRRGQEARLRCSPMKGHSHVYWYRQLPEEGLKFMVYLQKENIIDESGMPKERFSAEFPKEGPSILRIQQVVRGDSAAYFCASSPNKGGKNEQFFGPGTRLTVL.

CDR3 sequence: CASSFGRDGGGYTF. The CDR3 bases are TGTGCCAGTAGTTTTGGCAGGGACGGGGGTGGCTACACCTTC. The rearrangement links TRBV19 to TRBJ1-2; D perhaps matches TRBD1 (5 bases). This CDR3 spans 14 amino acids. Germline-derived CDR1 and CDR2 are LNHDA and SQIVND (reference sequence). Trimming took off 5 bases at V and 7 bases at J, with 17 bases between the two ends.